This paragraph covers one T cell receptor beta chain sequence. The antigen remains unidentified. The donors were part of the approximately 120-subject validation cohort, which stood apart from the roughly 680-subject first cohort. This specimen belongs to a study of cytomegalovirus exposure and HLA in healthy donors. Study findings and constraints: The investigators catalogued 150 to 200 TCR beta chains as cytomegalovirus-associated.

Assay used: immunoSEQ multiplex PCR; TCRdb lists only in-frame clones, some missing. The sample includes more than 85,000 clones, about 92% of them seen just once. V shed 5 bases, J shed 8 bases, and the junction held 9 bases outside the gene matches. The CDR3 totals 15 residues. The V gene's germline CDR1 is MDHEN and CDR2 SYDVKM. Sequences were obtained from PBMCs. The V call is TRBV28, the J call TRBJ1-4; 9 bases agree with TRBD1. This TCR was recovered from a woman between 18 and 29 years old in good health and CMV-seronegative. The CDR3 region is CASSPSGTGWEKLFF. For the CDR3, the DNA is TGTGCCAGCAGTCCCTCCGGGACAGGGTGGGAAAAACTGTTTTTT.